The 12 T cell receptor beta chains reported below all come from one sample, sequenced in a study of blood T cell repertoires in COVID-19. The method was immunoSEQ multiplex PCR; TCRdb's version includes in-frame clones alone and lacks a portion of them. Of around 20,000 clones in the sample, 70% to 90% were seen once. Source material: peripheral blood. These receptors were collected from a human donor with active COVID-19. The donor label of this sample is uncertain.

A remark on this clone: The sample carries other DNA sequences with the same CDR3. J is TRBJ2-5 and V is TRBV18; 9 nucleotides align to TRBD1. With V trimmed by 6 bases and J by 5 bases, 4 bases remained unmatched. CDR1 is KGHSH, CDR2 LQKENI, per germline. The CDR3 consists of 13 residues. CDR3 residues: CASSPDRGETQYF. The CDR3 nucleotides are TGTGCCAGCTCTCCGGACAGGGGTGAGACCCAGTACTTC.

This sequence joins TRBV27 and TRBJ2-1; 8 nucleotides match TRBD2. Unmatched junction bases numbered 8, after V lost 7 bases and J lost 3 bases. The CDR3 spans 15 residues. From germline, CDR1 is MNHEY and CDR2 SMNVEV (reference sequence). CDR3 region: CASTQGTSGYNEQFF. For the CDR3, the DNA is TGTGCCAGCACCCAAGGAACTAGCGGCTACAATGAGCAGTTCTTC.

This chain joins TRBV4-1 and TRBJ1-5; 7 bases line up with TRBD1. Germline V lookup: CDR1 MGHRA, CDR2 YSYEKL. V was pared by 2 bases and J by 3 bases, with 4 bases of the junction left unmatched. The CDR3 is made up of 15 amino acids. DNA of the CDR3: TGCGCCAGCAGCCAATCGGGACAGAACAATCAGCCCCAGCATTTT. Protein sequence: CASSQSGQNNQPQHF.

To note about this clone: Relative to the germline gene, one junction end is altered; a read error may explain this. This chain links TRBV28 with TRBJ2-1, with 14 bases fitting TRBD2. Germline V gives CDR1 MDHEN, CDR2 SYDVKM. This CDR3 is 13 amino acids long. CDR3 sequence (DNA): TGTGCCGGCAGGACTAGCGGGAGGAATGAGCAGTTCTTC. This sequence encodes CAGRTSGRNEQFF.

V usage is TRBV9 and J usage is TRBJ2-5; a possible D gene is TRBD2 (6 bases). V lost 2 bases and J lost 5, with 13 bases in between. This CDR3 has 14 residues. The germline CDR1 and CDR2 sequences are SGDLS and YYNGEE. The DNA for the CDR3 is TGTGCCAGCAGCGTTGGCATCCGGGAGGAGACCCAGTACTTC. It encodes CASSVGIREETQYF.

The chain's CDR3 is CASSLTGRGLEGYTF. In DNA, the CDR3 is TGTGCCAGCAGCTTAACTGGCAGGGGCCTGGAGGGCTACACCTTC. The chain carries TRBV7-9 and TRBJ1-2, with D possibly matching TRBD1 (6 bases). Germline V CDR1 and CDR2: SEHNR, FQNEAQ (reference sequence). V was trimmed by 2 bases and J by 8 bases, leaving 18 bases between them. The length of the CDR3 is 15 residues. The complete variable domain, with remaining parts taken from reference TRBV7-9 and TRBJ1-2, reads DTGVSQNPRHKITKRGQNVTFRCDPISEHNRLYWYRQTLGQGPEFLTYFQNEAQLEKSRLLSDRFSAERPKGSFSTLEIQRTEQGDSAMYLCASSLTGRGLEGYTFGSGTRLTVV.

The V gene is TRBV27, the J gene TRBJ1-5; 11 bases align to TRBD1. This CDR3 has 14 amino acids. Germline loops: CDR1 MNHEY, CDR2 SMNVEV (reference sequence). After removal of 6 bases from V and 5 bases from J, the junction contained 3 bases not matched to a gene. The CDR3 sequence is CASRDRGLDQPQHF. The CDR3 DNA follows: TGTGCCAGCAGGGACAGGGGGCTCGATCAGCCCCAGCATTTT.

The V call is TRBV24-1, the J call TRBJ1-5, with D perhaps matching TRBD1 (5 bases). Germline V gene lookup returns CDR1 KGHDR and CDR2 SFDVKD. Trimming cost V 5 bases and J 4 bases, with 5 bases left between them. The CDR3 runs 12 residues. The CDR3 DNA reads as TGTGCCACCAGTGCAGGGAATCAGCCCCAGCATTTT. It is translated as CATSAGNQPQHF.

This clone occurred a few times. V and J are TRBV11-2 and TRBJ2-7; 7 bases are shared with TRBD1. This CDR3 has 13 amino acids. The J segment lost 2 bases and the V segment lost 4 bases, leaving 2 bases of the junction unmatched. Germline V gene data show CDR1 as SGHAT and CDR2 as FQNNGV. CDR3 in amino acids: CASSSGTAYEQYF. The CDR3 DNA is TGTGCCAGCAGCTCCGGGACAGCCTACGAGCAGTACTTC.

The chain uses TRBV12-3 or TRBV12-4 and TRBJ1-5; D call uncertain. The CDR3 totals 12 residues. V dropped 6 bases and J dropped 5 bases, with 8 bases sitting between them. CDR3 in DNA: TGTGCCAGCAGCCGTAGAGATCAGCCCCAGCATTTT. As protein: CASSRRDQPQHF.

The genes are TRBV9 and TRBJ1-6; D unresolved. Germline values: CDR1 SGDLS, CDR2 YYNGEE. The V end lost 0 bases, the J end lost 10 bases, and 5 bases lay between the germline ends. The CDR3 extends over 12 amino acids. CDR3 protein: CASSVGGSPLHF. CDR3 coding DNA: TGTGCCAGCAGCGTAGGAGGCTCACCCCTCCACTTT.

This rearrangement joins TRBV10-2 to TRBJ2-7, with D perhaps TRBD2 (6 bases). Trimming left V 8 bases short and J 5 bases short, with 19 bases between. The CDR3 length is 14 residues. The V gene's germline CDR1 is WSHSY and CDR2 SAAADI. The CDR3 nucleotides are TGCGCCAGCTCACCTCGTCTTCCGGGGGACGAGCAGTACTTC. Residues: CASSPRLPGDEQYF.